This T cell receptor beta chain is drawn from a study of technical replicates of blood from a handful of donors. This CDR3 spans 15 amino acids. V shed 2 bases and J shed 7 bases, with 14 bases lying between them. Looked up from germline, CDR1 is LGHNA and CDR2 is YSLEER. Generated by immunoSEQ multiplex PCR, the TCRdb table keeps only in-frame clones and is missing some. The sample includes about 50,000 clones, approximately 94% seen only once; the top ten take 0.35% to 0.5%. The sample taken for sequencing was T cells isolated from PBMCs. The clonotype originates from a human donor in good health. The chain uses TRBV4-3 and TRBJ1-4; D may be TRBD1 (6 bases). The CDR3 here is CASSQSGTLVEKLFF. CDR3 DNA: TGCGCCAGCAGCCAATCCGGGACACTTGTTGAAAAACTGTTTTTT.